The 21 T cell receptor beta chains below all came from one sample that was sequenced in a study of T cells in women clearing cervical HPV infection. The repertoire was sequenced with immunoSEQ multiplex PCR; TCRdb's copy has only in-frame clones and lacks some. The repertoire table contains 30,000 to 45,000 clones. The sample taken for sequencing was blood buffy coat. The receptors were sampled from a woman aged 18 to 75 with a cervical HPV16 infection that either progressed to CIN3+ or cleared (not recorded which).

On this clone: The read gets to within 3 residues of the CDR3 end, and the germline J gene fills in the rest. V gene TRBV19 combines with J gene TRBJ1-2; tentatively, D is TRBD1 (6 bases). V was clipped by 0 bases and J by 3 bases, with 29 bases between them. The CDR3 extends over 21 amino acids. The germline CDR1 and CDR2 sequences are LNHDA and SQIVND (reference sequence). The sequenced CDR3 bases are TGTGCCAGTAGTATAGATCTGAGGACAGCCGACCGCCCCGGCCCTTACTATGGC. This gives the protein CASSIDLRTADRPGPYYG. The CDR3, in full, reads CASSIDLRTADRPGPYYGYTF.

This CDR3 is CASRDGGGGQPYGYTF. The sequenced part of the CDR3 DNA is TGTGCCAGCAGGGACGGTGGAGGGGGTCAACCCTATGGC. The rearrangement uses TRBV5-4 and TRBJ1-2; a possible D gene is TRBD1 (6 bases). The CDR3 end is not reached by the read, which stops 3 residues before it; the germline J gene fills it in. Germline assignment: CDR1 SGHNT and CDR2 YYREEE (reference sequence). Trimming took 5 bases from V and 4 from J, leaving 21 bases between them. The CDR3 runs to 16 residues. Full variable domain (missing parts from reference TRBV5-4 and TRBJ1-2): ETGVTQSPTHLIKTRGQQVTLRCSSQSGHNTVSWYQQALGQGPQFIFQYYREEENGRGNFPPRFSGLQFPNYSSELNVNALELDDSALYLCASRDGGGGQPYGYTFGSGTRLTVV.

For this clone: The CDR3 end falls 3 residues outside the read, so it is completed with the germline J gene. The genes are TRBV10-3 and TRBJ2-3, with 7 bases that match TRBD1. There are 13 residues in the CDR3. Per germline, CDR1 ENHRY and CDR2 SYGVKD. V gave up 6 bases and J gave up 3 bases; unmatched junction bases: 3. The chain's CDR3 is CAIRGTETDTQYF. CDR3 DNA, as far as it was read: TGTGCCATCAGGGGGACAGAGACAGATACG.

A remark on this clone: The CDR3 end falls 3 residues outside the read, so it is completed with the germline J gene. J is TRBJ2-2 and V is TRBV6-2 or TRBV6-3; a weak D match, TRBD2 (6 bases). Per germline, CDR1 MNHEY and CDR2 SVGEGT. CDR3 length equals 14 residues. V was pared by 6 bases and J by 1 base, with 9 bases between. This CDR3 reads CASRGGQNTGELFF. CDR3 DNA (partial): TGTGCCAGCAGGGGAGGACAGAACACCGGGGAG.

As regards this clone: The read finishes 3 residues shy of the CDR3 end, and the germline J gene is used to complete it. J is TRBJ1-2 and V is TRBV9, with TRBD1 as a possible D gene (5 bases). This CDR3 is 13 amino acids long. CDR1 SGDLS and CDR2 YYNGEE come from the germline V gene. The CDR3 sequence: CASSGMTVNDYTF. The covered CDR3 bases are TGTGCCAGCAGCGGGATGACAGTTAATGAC. The variable domain in full, completed from reference TRBV9 and TRBJ1-2, reads DSGVTQTPKHLITATGQRVTLRCSPRSGDLSVYWYQQSLDQGLQFLIQYYNGEERAKGNILERFSAQQFPDLHSELNLSSLELGDSALYFCASSGMTVNDYTFGSGTRLTVV.

Worth noting for this clone: Coverage ceases 3 residues before the CDR3 finishes, and the germline J gene fills in the end. V and J are TRBV27 and TRBJ2-1, with 11 bases aligning to TRBD2. J lost 8 bases, V lost 3 bases, and 9 bases had no gene match. This CDR3 comprises 16 residues. Per the germline V gene, CDR1 is MNHEY and CDR2 is SMNVEV (reference sequence). The DNA read from the CDR3 is TGTGCCAGCAGTTTTACTAGCGGGAGTCAAAACGATGAG. This translates into CASSFTSGSQNDE. The CDR3 as a whole reads CASSFTSGSQNDEQFF.

In regard to this clone: The CDR3 end falls 3 residues outside the read, so it is completed with the germline J gene. This chain uses TRBV6-1 with TRBJ1-1; D is unclear. CDR3 length: 13 residues. V was trimmed by 2 bases and J by 5 bases, leaving 9 bases between them. Germline CDR1 is MNHNS and CDR2 is SASEGT. The CDR3 bases that were read are TGTGCCAGCAGTGAAAGAGAGGTTACTGAA. Translation gives CASSEREVTE. The complete CDR3 reads CASSEREVTEAFF.

CDR3 sequence reads: CASSQDLAGSGANVLTF. The CDR3 DNA, read in part, is TGCGCCAGCAGCCAAGATTTGGCAGGCTCTGGGGCCAACGTC. This chain links TRBV4-1 with TRBJ2-6; D remains unclear. The CDR3 extends 3 residues past the end of the read, so its final part is completed from the germline J gene. The CDR3 is 17 amino acids. V lost 0 bases, J lost 0 bases, and 9 bases lay in between. Germline V gives CDR1 MGHRA, CDR2 YSYEKL.

On this clone itself: Read coverage stops 3 residues before the CDR3 terminus; the germline J gene supplies the remainder. The V gene is TRBV7-8, the J gene TRBJ1-5; 8 bases align to TRBD1. CDR1 and CDR2 from the germline V gene are SGHVS and FQNEAQ. This CDR3 spans 17 amino acids. V was clipped by 3 bases and J by 7 bases; unmatched bases: 14. The CDR3 loop reads CASSLTGTTQGAQPQHF. CDR3 DNA, as far as it was read: TGTGCCAGCAGCTTGACCGGGACAACTCAGGGGGCCCAGCCC.

Note on this clone: The CDR3 is cut off 3 residues early in the read; its end comes from the germline J gene. V is TRBV5-5 and J is TRBJ2-5; no definite D call. The V and J ends lost 0 bases and 6 bases respectively, with 12 bases between them. The CDR3 runs to 14 residues. Germline assignment: CDR1 SGHKS and CDR2 YYEKEE (reference sequence). CDR3 loop: CASSLDLALKTQYF. The covered CDR3 bases are TGTGCCAGCAGCTTGGATTTGGCCTTGAAGACC.

As to this clone: The read ends 3 residues shy of where the CDR3 ends; the end is completed using the germline J gene. The chain links TRBV3-1 (or the pseudogene TRBV3-2) to TRBJ2-5; D is ambiguous. V dropped 6 bases and J dropped 5 bases, with 7 bases sitting between them. Per germline, CDR1 LGHDT and CDR2 YNNKEL (reference sequence). CDR3 length equals 11 residues. The chain's CDR3 is CASSPSETQYF. The CDR3 bases that were read are TGTGCCAGCAGTCCGTCTGAGACC.

The sequenced CDR3 bases are TGCAGTGCTATCAGACAGTCGAGGGGC. This encodes CSAIRQSRG. In full, the CDR3 is CSAIRQSRGYTF. The chain carries TRBV20-1 and TRBJ1-2, with D maybe TRBD1 (5 bases). The CDR3 goes on 3 residues after the read ends, and that part is filled in from the germline J gene. This CDR3 comprises 12 residues. From germline, CDR1 is DFQATT and CDR2 SNEGSKA (reference sequence).

Worth noting for this clone: The CDR3 is cut off 3 residues early in the read; its end comes from the germline J gene. The genes are TRBV28 and TRBJ2-6; 7 bases match TRBD1. Germline-derived CDR1 and CDR2 are MDHEN and SYDVKM. This CDR3 region has 15 residues. After removal of 7 bases from V and 2 bases from J, the junction contained 5 bases not matched to a gene. CDR3 loop: CASKKTGAGANVLTF. The sequenced part of the CDR3 DNA is TGTGCCAGCAAAAAAACAGGGGCTGGGGCCAACGTC.

A note on this clone: A junction boundary mismatches the germline segment, possibly from a read error. Within the sample, other DNA sequences also encode this same CDR3. The sequenced CDR3 bases are TGTGCCAGCTCACCAGGGCAGGGCGATTTTGGAAACACT. This codes for CASSPGQGDFGNT. In full, the CDR3 reads CASSPGQGDFGNTIYF. V and J are TRBV18 and TRBJ1-3; possibly TRBD1 for D (5 bases). With the read ending 3 residues before the CDR3 end, the germline J gene is used to fill in that end. This CDR3 has 16 amino acids. Germline V gene data show CDR1 as KGHSH and CDR2 as LQKENI.

Regarding this clone: The read gets to within 3 residues of the CDR3 end, and the germline J gene fills in the rest. The V and J genes are TRBV20-1 and TRBJ2-5; TRBD1 aligns across 12 bases. The germline V gene has CDR1 DFQATT and CDR2 SNEGSKA (reference sequence). V gave up 5 bases and J gave up 5 bases; unmatched junction bases: 6. The CDR3 length is 14 residues. Partial CDR3 DNA: TGCAGTGCTCGGGACAGGGGGCTTAGGGAGACC. Its translation is CSARDRGLRET. The whole CDR3 reads CSARDRGLRETQYF.

Concerning this clone itself: The read gets to within 3 residues of the CDR3 end, and the germline J gene fills in the rest. The rearrangement links TRBV7-9 to TRBJ1-1, with 7 bases matching TRBD1. This CDR3 spans 15 amino acids. Germline values: CDR1 SEHNR, CDR2 FQNEAQ (reference sequence). V was clipped by 1 base and J by 0 bases; unmatched bases: 2. The sequenced CDR3 bases are TGTGCCAGCAGCTTAGAGGGACAGCTGAACACTGAA. This codes for CASSLEGQLNTE. The full CDR3 protein is CASSLEGQLNTEAFF.

A word on this clone: The sequence runs out 3 residues before the end of the CDR3; the remainder is reconstructed from the germline J gene. The chain has TRBV7-2 and TRBJ1-2; 7 bases map to TRBD1. This CDR3 region has 14 residues. The V gene end was trimmed by 6 bases and the J gene end by 6 bases; junction bases not matched to a gene: 10. Germline lookup yields CDR1 SGHTA and CDR2 FQGNSA. CDR3 region: CASSFNRGKDGYTF. The covered CDR3 bases are TGTGCCAGCAGTTTCAACAGGGGAAAGGATGGC.

Notes on this clone: The sequenced fragment ends 3 residues before the CDR3 boundary, so the rest is inferred from the germline J gene. The sample has other DNA sequences that encode this CDR3 too. The rearrangement uses TRBV7-3 and TRBJ1-2, with D tentatively TRBD1 (6 bases). The CDR3 extends over 15 amino acids. Germline assignment: CDR1 SGHTA and CDR2 FQGTGA. CDR3 sequence reads: CASSLAGGTYNDYTF. CDR3 DNA (partial): TGTGCCAGCAGCTTAGCGGGGGGCACCTACAATGAC.

On this clone: The sequenced fragment ends 3 residues before the CDR3 boundary, so the rest is inferred from the germline J gene. The chain is built from TRBV18 and TRBJ1-1, with D possibly TRBD1 on 6 matching bases. This CDR3 comprises 14 residues. CDR1 and CDR2 (germline): KGHSH, LQKENI. The DNA read from the CDR3 is TGTGCCAGCTCTCGAAACAGGGATCAAGAGACA. This sequence encodes CASSRNRDQET. In full, the CDR3 is CASSRNRDQETAFF.

Comments on this clone: The read falls 3 residues short of the CDR3 end, and the missing part is taken from the germline J gene. This rearrangement joins TRBV12-3 or TRBV12-4 to TRBJ2-7, with D possibly TRBD1 on 5 matching bases. CDR3 length equals 14 residues. Trimming removed 5 bases from V and 2 bases from J, with 13 bases in between. CDR3 sequence: CASSVTESTYEQYF. Partial CDR3 DNA: TGTGCCAGCAGTGTGACAGAAAGCACCTACGAG.

Regarding this clone: With the read ending 3 residues before the CDR3 end, the germline J gene is used to fill in that end. V and J are TRBV2 and TRBJ1-2; tentatively, D is TRBD1 (5 bases). CDR3 length equals 13 residues. Trimming pared 7 bases from V and 2 bases from J, leaving 11 bases between. Germline-derived CDR1 and CDR2 are SNHLY and FYNNEI. This chain's CDR3 is CASKPGVNYGYTF. The sequenced CDR3 bases are TGTGCCAGCAAACCGGGGGTAAACTATGGC.